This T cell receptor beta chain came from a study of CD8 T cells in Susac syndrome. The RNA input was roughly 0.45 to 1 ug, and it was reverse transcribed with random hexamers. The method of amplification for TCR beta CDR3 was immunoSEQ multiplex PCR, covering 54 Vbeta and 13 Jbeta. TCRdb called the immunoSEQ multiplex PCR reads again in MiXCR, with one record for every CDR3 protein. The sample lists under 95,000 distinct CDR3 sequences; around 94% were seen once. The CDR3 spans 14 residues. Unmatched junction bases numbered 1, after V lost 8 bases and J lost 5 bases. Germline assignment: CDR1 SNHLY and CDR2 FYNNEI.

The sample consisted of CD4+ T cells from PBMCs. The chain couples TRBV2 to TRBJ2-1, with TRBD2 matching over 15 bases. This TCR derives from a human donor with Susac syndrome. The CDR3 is CASGLAGGNNEQFF. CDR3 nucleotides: TGTGCCAGCGGACTAGCGGGGGGGAACAATGAGCAGTTCTTC.